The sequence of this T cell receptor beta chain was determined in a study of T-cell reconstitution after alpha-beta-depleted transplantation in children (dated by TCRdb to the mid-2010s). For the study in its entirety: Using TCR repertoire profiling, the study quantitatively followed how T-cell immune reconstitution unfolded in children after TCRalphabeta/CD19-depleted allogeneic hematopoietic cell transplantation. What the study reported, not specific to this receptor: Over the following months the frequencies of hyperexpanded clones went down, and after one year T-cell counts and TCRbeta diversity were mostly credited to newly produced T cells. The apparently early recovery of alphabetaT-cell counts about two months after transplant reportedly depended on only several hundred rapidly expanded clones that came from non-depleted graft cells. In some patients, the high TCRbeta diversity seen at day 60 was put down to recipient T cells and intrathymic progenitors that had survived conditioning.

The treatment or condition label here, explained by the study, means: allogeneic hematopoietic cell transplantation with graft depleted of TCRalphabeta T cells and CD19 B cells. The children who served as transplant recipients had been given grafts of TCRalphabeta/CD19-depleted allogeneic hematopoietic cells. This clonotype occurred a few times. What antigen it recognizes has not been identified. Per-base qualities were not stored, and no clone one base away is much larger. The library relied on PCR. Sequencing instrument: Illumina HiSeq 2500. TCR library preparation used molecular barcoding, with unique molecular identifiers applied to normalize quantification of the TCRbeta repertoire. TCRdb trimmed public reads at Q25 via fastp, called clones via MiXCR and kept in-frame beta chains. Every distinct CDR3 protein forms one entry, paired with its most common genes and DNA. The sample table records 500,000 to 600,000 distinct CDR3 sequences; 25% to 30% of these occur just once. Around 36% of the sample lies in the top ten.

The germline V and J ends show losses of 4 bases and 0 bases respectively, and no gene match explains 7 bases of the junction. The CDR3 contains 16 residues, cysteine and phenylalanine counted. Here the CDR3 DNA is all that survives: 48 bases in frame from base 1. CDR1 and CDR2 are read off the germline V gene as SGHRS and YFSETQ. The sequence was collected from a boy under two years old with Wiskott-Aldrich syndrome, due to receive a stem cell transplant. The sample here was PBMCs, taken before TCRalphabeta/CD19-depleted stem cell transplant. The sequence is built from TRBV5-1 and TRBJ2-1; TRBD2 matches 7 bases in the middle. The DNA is TGCGCCAGCAGCACGGGGGGAAGCGGCTCCTACAATGAGCAGTTCTTC. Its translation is CASSTGGSGSYNEQFF.